This TCR beta chain came from a study of regulatory T cells in long-lasting Graves disease. Study-wide results and caveats: Analysis covered peripheral blood alone, not thyroid tissue.

Germline V gene lookup returns CDR1 KGHSH and CDR2 LQKENI. The CDR3 totals 13 residues. With respect to this clonotype: Its antigen remains unidentified. A single base is all that separates this from a far larger clone, so a read error is likely.

Time point meaning: newly diagnosed GD, antithyroid drugs for less than 3 months. There was RNA extracted from PBMCs, and the TCR library was made from it. Graves' disease diagnoses followed American Thyroid Association guidelines. Building of the TCR beta libraries involved iRepertoire HTBI primers and Arm-PCR of CDR3 regions. TCRdb re-analysed the multiplex PCR reads in MiXCR, keeping a single row per CDR3 protein. The table lists a few hundred thousand distinct CDR3 sequences, about 20% of them singletons. These records were also assigned to another study, of T cells in Graves' hyperthyroidism and ophthalmopathy. This second report adds: When the TCR CDR3 underwent first-round RT-PCR, the HTBI primer set was used. Blood also showed most of the thyroid clonotypes that were expanded above 0.001.

This chain uses TRBV18 with TRBJ2-4, with 7 nucleotides matching TRBD1. This specimen was peripheral blood mononuclear cells (PBMCs), taken at new diagnosis, from a patient treated with antithyroid drugs. The receptor's source is a woman aged 25-40 years with Graves disease. The chain's CDR3 is CASSLNRGDEQSF. The CDR3 DNA sequence: TGTGCCAGCTCACTCAACAGGGGCGATGAGCAGTCCTTC.